This T cell receptor (beta chain) appears in the sequencing data of a study of T cell responses to AZD1222 COVID-19 vaccine. This clone appeared a few times. Its antigen is currently unknown. Regarding the study as a whole: Among those given AZD1222, only five or six were seropositive at baseline.

J lost 5 bases, V lost 5 bases, and 14 bases had no gene match. The CDR3 sequence is 17 residues long. The germline V gene has CDR1 MNHNY and CDR2 SVGAGI (reference sequence). TCRdb's copy holds only in-frame clones and misses some; the assay was immunoSEQ multiplex PCR. Of about 49,000 clones in the sample, approximately 79% were seen once. This specimen consisted of peripheral blood, obtained on day 0 of MenACWY control vaccination. The chain links TRBV6-6 to TRBJ2-3, with 9 bases lining up with TRBD2. The source is an adult in good health. The CDR3 bases are TGTGCCAGCAGTCCCTCGACGGCGGGAGGGCGGGAAGATACGCAGTATTTT. This codes for CASSPSTAGGREDTQYF.